This TCR beta chain was identified during a study of cytomegalovirus exposure and HLA in healthy donors. The CDR3 consists of 12 residues. With 1 base removed from V and 6 bases from J, the gap between germline ends came to 4 bases. CDR1 and CDR2 from the germline V gene are SEHNR and FQNEAQ (reference sequence). Assay: immunoSEQ multiplex PCR; the TCRdb copy retains only in-frame clones and omits some. The sample shows 150,000 to 200,000 clones, approximately 90% of them seen only once. The clonotype comes from a woman aged 25 to 39 in good health and CMV-seronegative. The rearrangement joins TRBV7-9 to TRBJ2-1, with unresolved D. The sequencing input was PBMCs. CDR3 sequence reads: CASSLVRNEQFF. CDR3 nucleotide sequence: TGTGCCAGCAGCTTAGTCCGCAATGAGCAGTTCTTC.